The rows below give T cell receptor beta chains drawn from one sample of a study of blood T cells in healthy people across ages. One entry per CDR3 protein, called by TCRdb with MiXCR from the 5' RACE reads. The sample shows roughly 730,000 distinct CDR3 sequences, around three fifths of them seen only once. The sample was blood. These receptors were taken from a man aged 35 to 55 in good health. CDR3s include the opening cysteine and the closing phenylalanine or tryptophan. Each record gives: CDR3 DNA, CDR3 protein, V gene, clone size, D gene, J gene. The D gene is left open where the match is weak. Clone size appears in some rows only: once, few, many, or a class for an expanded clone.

DNA: TGTGCCAGCAGAAACAGAGCAAACTATGGCTACACCTTC
CDR3: CASRNRANYGYTF
V: TRBV2
size: NA
D: NA
J: TRBJ1-2

DNA: TGTGCCAGCAGCTCCGGGGCTTCGATGTCAGGAGAGGCCCAGTTCTTC
CDR3: CASSSGASMSGEAQFF
V: TRBV5-6
size: NA
D: NA
J: TRBJ2-1

DNA: TGTGCCATCAGTGATCCGGGGCTAGCAGACACCTACGAGCAGTACTTC
CDR3: CAISDPGLADTYEQYF
V: TRBV10-3
size: NA
D: NA
J: TRBJ2-7

DNA: TGTGCCAGCAGCTCCATCTTGTGGCCCTACGAGCAGTACTTC
CDR3: CASSSILWPYEQYF
V: TRBV7-2
size: NA
D: NA
J: TRBJ2-7

DNA: TGTGCCACCAAGACTACTAGCGGGGTTTACAATGAGCAGTTCTTC
CDR3: CATKTTSGVYNEQFF
V: TRBV6-1
size: few
D: TRBD2
J: TRBJ2-1

DNA: TGTGCCAGCAGTCCATCGGGACTAGCGGGAGAAGAGACCCAGTACTTC
CDR3: CASSPSGLAGEETQYF
V: TRBV28
size: NA
D: TRBD2
J: TRBJ2-5

DNA: TGTGCCAGCAGCCAATTACACACAGATACGCAGTATTTT
CDR3: CASSQLHTDTQYF
V: TRBV3-1
size: NA
D: NA
J: TRBJ2-3

DNA: TGCGCCAGCAGCCAAGTAAACAGGGCCGCCAAAAACATTCAGTACTTC
CDR3: CASSQVNRAAKNIQYF
V: TRBV4-1
size: NA
D: NA
J: TRBJ2-4

DNA: TGCAGTGCTTCCGGGACAGGTGAGCAGTTCTTC
CDR3: CSASGTGEQFF
V: TRBV20-1
size: once
D: TRBD1
J: TRBJ2-1

DNA: TGTGCCAGCAGCCAAGACTTTCTTAGCGGGCTCCAAGAGACCCAGTACTTC
CDR3: CASSQDFLSGLQETQYF
V: TRBV3-1
size: NA
D: TRBD2
J: TRBJ2-5

DNA: TGCGCCAGCAGCTTGGGGGGGGCCAGGGGAGGTAACACTGAAGCTTTCTTT
CDR3: CASSLGGARGGNTEAFF
V: TRBV5-1
size: NA
D: NA
J: TRBJ1-1

DNA: TGCAGTGCTAGTACCTTTGACAGAAACAAAGCTAACTATGGCTACACCTTC
CDR3: CSASTFDRNKANYGYTF
V: TRBV20-1
size: NA
D: NA
J: TRBJ1-2

DNA: TGTGCCGGAACTAATACGTCTATCCCCTATGGCTACACCTTC
CDR3: CAGTNTSIPYGYTF
V: TRBV7-8
size: NA
D: NA
J: TRBJ1-2

DNA: TGCGCCAGCAGTTTATCACGGGACAGCCAGGAGACCCAGTACTTC
CDR3: CASSLSRDSQETQYF
V: TRBV27
size: NA
D: TRBD1
J: TRBJ2-5

DNA: TGTGCCAGCAGCTCGGGGACAGGACTGACCTACTATGGCTACACCTTC
CDR3: CASSSGTGLTYYGYTF
V: TRBV7-2
size: NA
D: TRBD1
J: TRBJ1-2

DNA: TGTGCCAGCAGTGAGTCGACAGTAGATTATTACAATGAGCAGTTCTTC
CDR3: CASSESTVDYYNEQFF
V: TRBV6-4
size: many
D: NA
J: TRBJ2-1

DNA: TGTGCCAGCAGCTCCGCCTGGGGGGGGCCGAAACTGTTTTTT
CDR3: CASSSAWGGPKLFF
V: TRBV7-9
size: NA
D: NA
J: TRBJ1-4

DNA: TGTGCCACCAGCCGCGACAACGCCAACTCTGGGGCCAACGTCCTGACTTTC
CDR3: CATSRDNANSGANVLTF
V: TRBV15
size: few
D: NA
J: TRBJ2-6

DNA: TGCAGTGCTGGACACCGGCGGGAGAATACGCAGTATTTT
CDR3: CSAGHRRENTQYF
V: TRBV20-1
size: NA
D: TRBD2
J: TRBJ2-3

DNA: TGTGCCAGTGGACAGGGTGGGACCGGGGAGCTGTTTTTT
CDR3: CASGQGGTGELFF
V: TRBV2
size: NA
D: TRBD1
J: TRBJ2-2

DNA: TGTGCCAGCAGCCCCCGTACAGGGAGTCAAGAGACCCAGTACTTC
CDR3: CASSPRTGSQETQYF
V: TRBV7-3
size: NA
D: NA
J: TRBJ2-5

DNA: TGTGCCATCACTGGACAGGGGGCGAATGTCCTGACTTTC
CDR3: CAITGQGANVLTF
V: TRBV10-3
size: few
D: TRBD1
J: TRBJ2-6